This entry concerns a single T cell receptor beta chain. Its antigen is currently unknown. Since no conserved phenylalanine or tryptophan closes the CDR3, a read error is the likely cause. No DNA is shown, since the ends of the CDR3 on it are uncertain; the CDR3 is the one TCRdb lists. The input was 500 ng total RNA; TCR beta cDNA was made from it with a constant-region primer. Slightly modified ARM-PCR with three nested multiplex PCR rounds yielded TCR beta libraries. The opening two PCR rounds, around 9 cycles each, paired TRBV1-TRBV30 forward primers with a C-beta reverse primer. MiXCR, applied by TCRdb to the multiplex PCR reads, yields one record per CDR3 protein. The top ten hold roughly a third of the sample, which has about 22,000 distinct CDR3 sequences, 80% seen once. The entry originates in a study of tumor-infiltrating lymphocytes in primary liver carcinoma. As for the study in general: Sequencing of the samples generated roughly 3.65 to 7.5 million productive TCRbeta reads, with similar yields across tissue types.

Whole-study results and caveats: Reduced overlap was seen in tumor-adjacent and tumor-blood pairs versus tumor region pairs.

Germline CDR1 and CDR2: SQVTM and ANQGSEA. The CDR3 is 14 amino acids long, termini counted. From 20-30 mg of unsorted bulk tissue, DNA and RNA were co-extracted together. This receptor was obtained from a woman in her thirties with primary liver carcinoma and hepatitis B virus infection. V and J are TRBV29-1 and TRBJ2-6; the table gives TRBD1 as D, unverified against the DNA. The sequenced material came from liver tumor tissue from sampling region 2. Subset indicated: tumor region T2, inferior pole. CDR3 region: CSVAGGSGANVLAS.